Described below is a single T cell receptor (beta chain) sequence and its context. What it recognizes is unknown. This sample was included in a study of stem cell transplantation in POMP-related autoinflammatory disease. Study context: The study hypothesized thymoproteasome defects skew the TRB repertoire via impaired CD8+ selection. Through one year post-transplant, neutrophils and platelets were 100% of graft donor origin. Study-level results: Across all analyzed T-cell subsets, patients with PRAID tended toward reduced diversity and increased clonality.

Only in-frame clones appear in the TCRdb table, and some are missing; sequencing was by immunoSEQ multiplex PCR. The sample consists of tens of thousands of clones, just over 90% of them appearing once. The CDR3 length is 14 residues. The sequence was collected from a human patient with POMP-related autoinflammation and immune dysregulation (PRAID). A subset of T cells may come from the graft donor. The chain is built from TRBV21-1 and TRBJ2-1; TRBD2 reflects the table's D call only, with no check against the DNA. TRBV21-1 is an annotated pseudogene. Sequenced here: CD4+ T cells from PBMCs, sampled after stem cell transplantation. The CDR3 is CASSQRFYYNEQFF. CDR3 nucleotides: TGTGCCAGCAGCCAAAGATTCTACTACAATGAGCAGTTCTTC.